The source of this T cell receptor (beta chain) is a study of cytomegalovirus exposure and HLA in healthy donors (TCRdb year 2017). With regard to the full study: According to a later analysis, one platform produced both the 100 to 150 validation repertoires and the 550 to 800 repertoires of the first cohort. To predict cytomegalovirus infection status, the study brought together high-throughput TCR immunosequencing, statistical association of individual TCRs with disease status, and machine learning. The study aimed to test whether signatures of past pathogen exposure could be identified by cataloging public T cell receptors. Besides the first cohort of hundreds of subjects, a separate validation cohort made up of over 95 different subjects was used.

V is trimmed back by 3 bases and J by 4 bases, and the junction contains 11 bases that no gene match accounts for. Via the germline V gene, CDR1 is SGDLS and CDR2 YYNGEE. The CDR3 goes from the cysteine to the phenylalanine over 16 residues. This entry keeps only the CDR3 DNA: 48 bases, framed from base 1. On this clone: Its antigen remains undetermined. Within one base of it there is no much larger clone, and no base qualities were kept.

The study at large found these results: In both the original and validation cohorts, the classifier was reported to diagnose cytomegalovirus status with high specificity and sensitivity. It was suggested by the authors that the approach could potentially be generalized to other disease states and immunological phenotypes. In the study, some 180 TCR beta chains were listed as associated with cytomegalovirus. In a later analysis, TCRs clustered in the first cohort were found to also tend to co-occur in the roughly 130 validation repertoires, with approximately 93% of cluster scores above 0. Most TCR sequences were seen in very few donors, while some public TCRs were found in many individuals. In vitro tests confirmed that three of the cytomegalovirus-associated TCR beta chains recognize cytomegalovirus antigens. All 120 or so repertoires were used to score co-occurrence in the validation cohort in a later analysis, because that analysis had no HLA typing for the cohort.

The library was generated by the immunoSEQ multiplex PCR assay. The source study handled its data this way. A statistical classification framework was developed to diagnose cytomegalovirus status using the catalog of TCR beta chain sequences. The source is immuneACCESS, and TCRdb retained only in-frame sequences with V and J called. Part of the clones is not carried over; for the studies checked, unresolved V genes explain less than half of this, and the remainder is unexplained. V and J calls and clone size are those listed in that table; D and trimming were worked out from the DNA. In this sample the table shows under 400,000 clones, 70% to 90% of which occur a single time. The ten most abundant clones make up under 0.9% of the sample. The donors were included in the validation cohort of 100 to 150 subjects, a group kept apart from the roughly 730-subject first cohort.

The sample taken for sequencing was PBMCs. The rearranged chain carries TRBV9 and TRBJ2-5; 8 bases in the junction line up with TRBD1. The TCR was taken from a woman aged 18-29 years in good health and CMV-seronegative. The CDR3 in this case is CASSETPTGAGETQYF. The DNA sequence is as follows: TGTGCCAGCAGCGAGACTCCGACAGGGGCCGGAGAGACCCAGTACTTC.